This T cell receptor (beta chain) came from a study of cytomegalovirus exposure and HLA in healthy donors. This PCR relied on a set of 60 Vbeta primers and 13 Jbeta primers. Produced via immunoSEQ multiplex PCR; TCRdb's table is partial and in-frame only. Among 160,000 or so clones, roughly 79% were seen once, and the ten largest hold around 1%. Study results and caveats: With high specificity and sensitivity, the classifier reportedly diagnosed cytomegalovirus status. Within the data, a cluster of highly shared sequence variants was likely a sequencing artifact.

Regarding this clone: No antigen is known for it.

CDR1 and CDR2 (germline): SGHTA, FQGNSA. V was trimmed by 5 bases and J by 6 bases, leaving 12 bases between them. The CDR3 length is 13 residues. The clonotype was recovered from a woman between 35 and 50 years old in good health and CMV-seronegative. V is TRBV7-2 and J is TRBJ2-3; possibly TRBD2 for D (6 bases). Input material: PBMCs. The DNA of the CDR3 is TGTGCCAGCAGCCCCGGGACTCCGGATACGCAGTATTTT. Protein product: CASSPGTPDTQYF.